Following are 18 T cell receptor beta chains from one sample sequenced in a study of T-cell memory formation after mild COVID-19. TCRdb ran MiXCR on the 5' RACE reads and lists one entry per CDR3 protein. This table holds roughly 280,000 distinct CDR3 sequences, over 7% found once. The sequencing input was PBMCs or a T cell subset sorted from them (not recorded which). These receptors were collected from a man aged 18 to 29 who had mild COVID-19 (a few samples of this study predate the infection). Cell type and time point are not known.

This clonotype was seen many times. V gene TRBV7-6 combines with J gene TRBJ2-1, with 7 bases that match TRBD2. V trimming: 2 bases; J trimming: 9 bases; junction bases outside the gene matches: 1. The CDR3 loop spans 12 amino acids. Germline CDR1 reads SGHVS; CDR2 reads FNYEAQ. CDR3 coding DNA: TGTGCCAGCAGCTTAAGCGGGGTTGAGCAGTTCTTC. It codes for CASSLSGVEQFF.

The chain has TRBV7-6 and TRBJ2-1; D is ambiguous. Per germline, CDR1 SGHVS and CDR2 FNYEAQ. V dropped 1 base and J dropped 2 bases, with 9 bases sitting between them. The CDR3 loop spans 15 amino acids. CDR3 sequence (DNA): TGTGCCAGCAGCTTAGAAGGGATCCCCTACAATGAGCAGTTCTTC. It codes for CASSLEGIPYNEQFF.

This chain uses TRBV5-4 with TRBJ2-1; TRBD2 agrees at 7 bases. Germline V gene lookup returns CDR1 SGHNT and CDR2 YYREEE (reference sequence). The CDR3 length is 14 residues. Losses at the gene ends were 4 bases for V and 10 bases for J; bases not matched to a gene: 11. The CDR3 protein is CASSPELAIREQFF. As DNA, the CDR3 is TGTGCCAGCAGCCCGGAACTAGCGATCCGGGAGCAGTTCTTC.

In its sample, this clonotype was seen a few times. The chain is built from TRBV3-1 and TRBJ1-6; D is perhaps TRBD1 (5 bases). The length of the CDR3 is 14 residues. In germline, CDR1 is LGHDT, CDR2 YNNKEL (reference sequence). Trimming took off 4 bases at V and 5 bases at J, with 9 bases between the two ends. The CDR3 region has the DNA TGTGCCAGCAGCCCCCGGGGCGATAATTCACCCCTCCACTTT. Protein: CASSPRGDNSPLHF. Full variable domain (rest looked up from reference TRBV3-1 and TRBJ1-6): DTAVSQTPKYLVTQMGNDKSIKCEQNLGHDTMYWYKQDSKKFLKIMFSYNNKELIINETVPNRFSPKSPDKAHLNLHINSLELGDSAVYFCASSPRGDNSPLHFGNGTRLTVT.

This clonotype was detected ten times or more. V is TRBV4-3 and J is TRBJ2-7; perhaps TRBD2 as D (6 bases). Germline loops: CDR1 LGHNA, CDR2 YSLEER. The CDR3 is 13 residues long. V lost 8 bases, J lost 2 bases, and 13 bases lay in between. Here the CDR3 reads CASSGGVAYEQYF. In DNA, the CDR3 is TGCGCCAGCTCCGGCGGGGTCGCCTACGAGCAGTACTTC.

This clonotype was seen only a few times. The chain uses TRBV12-3 or TRBV12-4 and TRBJ1-1, with 7 bases aligning to TRBD1. V lost 3 bases to trimming and J lost 7 bases; unmatched junction nucleotides: 2. The CDR3 contains 12 residues. The CDR3 nucleotides are TGTGCCAGCAGTTTCGGACAGGTTGAAGCTTTCTTT. It specifies CASSFGQVEAFF.

The chain uses TRBV7-2 and TRBJ2-5; D is ambiguous. Looked up from germline, CDR1 is SGHTA and CDR2 is FQGNSA. Trimming shortened V by 0 bases and J by 2 bases, and 16 bases separated the two germline ends. CDR3 length: 17 residues. The CDR3 nucleotides read TGTGCCAGCAGCTTAGCGTATGTAGATTGGTCGCAAGAGACCCAGTACTTC. This sequence encodes CASSLAYVDWSQETQYF.

This clonotype was seen a few times. The J gene is TRBJ2-7, the V gene TRBV28, with D unclear. V gave up 3 bases and J gave up 3 bases, with 12 bases separating them. Germline V gene data show CDR1 as MDHEN and CDR2 as SYDVKM. CDR3 length: 14 amino acids. Here the CDR3 reads CASSFQSHGYEQYV. The DNA for the CDR3 is TGTGCCAGCAGTTTCCAGTCTCACGGCTACGAGCAGTACGTC.

V is TRBV20-1 and J is TRBJ1-2; the D is unclear. CDR1 is DFQATT and CDR2 is SNEGSKA in the germline V gene (reference sequence). Deletions cut 3 bases from V and 8 bases from J, with 13 bases between. This CDR3 is 12 amino acids long. The CDR3 region has the DNA TGCAGTGCTAGTGGCGGTCTTCACGGCTACACCTTC. Amino acid sequence: CSASGGLHGYTF.

The chain links TRBV14 to TRBJ1-2, with D possibly being TRBD1 (5 bases). There are 16 residues in the CDR3. V lost 1 base, J lost 2 bases, and 14 bases lay in between. Germline-derived CDR1 and CDR2 are SGHDN and FVKESK. CDR3 bases: TGTGCCAGCAGCCAAGGGGCGGCAGGGTTGAACTATGGCTACACCTTC. Translated: CASSQGAAGLNYGYTF.

The chain has TRBV7-9 and TRBJ2-1; the match to TRBD2 covers 8 bases. CDR1 is SEHNR, CDR2 FQNEAQ, per germline (reference sequence). V was pared by 7 bases and J by 12 bases, with 17 bases of the junction left unmatched. This CDR3 region has 15 residues. CDR3 residues: CASTQTGGPVDGQFF. The CDR3 DNA reads as TGTGCCAGCACCCAGACGGGAGGGCCTGTCGATGGGCAGTTCTTC.

The genes are TRBV5-1 and TRBJ2-1; TRBD2 might be the D (5 bases). The CDR3 totals 14 residues. In germline, CDR1 is SGHRS, CDR2 YFSETQ. The germline V and J ends were trimmed by 0 bases and 6 bases, with 10 bases remaining between them. CDR3 protein: CASSLGPSPNEQFF. The CDR3 DNA reads as TGCGCCAGCAGCTTGGGGCCTAGCCCCAATGAGCAGTTCTTC.

The genes are TRBV5-1 and TRBJ2-7, with 8 bases aligning to TRBD1. CDR3 length: 13 amino acids. CDR1 SGHRS and CDR2 YFSETQ come from the germline V gene. Losses at the gene ends were 6 bases for V and 2 bases for J; bases not matched to a gene: 4. Written as DNA, the CDR3 is TGCGCCAGCAATGGACAGGGCACCTACGAGCAGTACTTC. The encoded protein is CASNGQGTYEQYF.

The chain combines TRBV5-1 with TRBJ1-1, with TRBD1 matching over 11 bases. The CDR3 consists of 14 residues. J gave up 7 bases and V 4 bases, and 6 bases lay outside the gene matches. From germline, CDR1 is SGHRS and CDR2 YFSETQ. CDR3 coding DNA: TGCGCCAGCAGCCCGGACAGGGGGCAAGTTGAAGCTTTCTTT. It codes for CASSPDRGQVEAFF.

This clonotype was counted only a few times. CDR3 DNA: TGTGCCAGCAGAGAACTCAATCCGGGACAGGCTGGGGAAGCTTTCTTT. It translates to CASRELNPGQAGEAFF. V and J are TRBV6-5 and TRBJ1-1; the match to TRBD1 covers 8 bases. CDR1 and CDR2 from the germline V gene are MNHEY and SVGAGI. CDR3 size: 16 residues. Losses at the gene ends were 6 bases for V and 8 bases for J; bases not matched to a gene: 17.

V is TRBV9 and J is TRBJ1-5; no definite D call. In germline, CDR1 is SGDLS, CDR2 YYNGEE. CDR3 length: 15 amino acids. The ends were cut back, 0 bases at V and 7 bases at J, with 14 bases in the middle. The CDR3 DNA follows: TGTGCCAGCAGCGTAGGGTCCGGGGTCGGGCAGCCCCAGCATTTT. Translation: CASSVGSGVGQPQHF.

This clonotype turned up a few times. The chain combines TRBV5-1 with TRBJ1-2; 8 nucleotides line up with TRBD1. Per the germline V gene, CDR1 is SGHRS and CDR2 is YFSETQ. The CDR3 covers 15 residues. Unmatched junction bases numbered 5, after V lost 3 bases and J lost 1 base. This CDR3 reads CASSWQGASNYGYTF. The DNA for the CDR3 is TGCGCCAGCAGCTGGCAGGGGGCAAGTAACTATGGCTACACCTTC.

This clonotype came up a few times. V is TRBV28 and J is TRBJ2-2, with D perhaps TRBD1 (5 bases). Germline CDR1 MDHEN, CDR2 SYDVKM. The length of the CDR3 is 14 residues. With 5 bases removed from V and 5 bases from J, the gap between germline ends came to 12 bases. The CDR3 DNA is TGTGCCAGCAGTCGTACGACAGTGACCGGGGAGCTGTTTTTT. Protein sequence: CASSRTTVTGELFF. Full variable domain (remainder filled in from reference TRBV28 and TRBJ2-2): DVKVTQSSRYLVKRTGEKVFLECVQDMDHENMFWYRQDPGLGLRLIYFSYDVKMKEKGDIPEGYSVSREKKERFSLILESASTNQTSMYLCASSRTTVTGELFFGEGSRLTVL.